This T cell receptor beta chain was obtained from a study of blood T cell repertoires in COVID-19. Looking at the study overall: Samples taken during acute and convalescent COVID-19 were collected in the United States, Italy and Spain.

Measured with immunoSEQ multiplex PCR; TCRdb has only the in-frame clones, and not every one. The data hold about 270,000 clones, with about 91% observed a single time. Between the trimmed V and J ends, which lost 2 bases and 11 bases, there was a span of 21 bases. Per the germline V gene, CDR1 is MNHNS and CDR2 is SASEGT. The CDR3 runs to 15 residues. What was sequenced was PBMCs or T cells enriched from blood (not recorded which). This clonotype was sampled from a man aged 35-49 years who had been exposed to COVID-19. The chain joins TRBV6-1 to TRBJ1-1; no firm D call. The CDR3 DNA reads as TGTGCCAGCAGTGAATTGGCGGGGTCGGGCAGAAAGGCTTTCTTT. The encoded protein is CASSELAGSGRKAFF.